Following are 14 T cell receptor beta chains from one sample sequenced in a study of blood T cells in healthy people across ages. A second PCR, run for roughly 7 to 12 cycles, used a sample-barcoded 5' primer plus a J-beta primer mix. MiXCR was run by TCRdb on the 5' RACE reads, yielding one entry per CDR3 protein. The table shows 1.5 million to 2 million distinct CDR3 sequences, with 28% occurring only once. Sequenced sample: blood. The source is a woman aged 25 to 45 in good health.

This clonotype appeared a few times. This rearrangement joins TRBV11-2 to TRBJ2-1, with 10 bases lining up with TRBD2. Germline assignment: CDR1 SGHAT and CDR2 FQNNGV. The V and J ends lost 3 bases and 3 bases, in that order; junction bases with no gene match: 5. This CDR3 spans 16 amino acids. This chain's CDR3 is CASSFTGLAVYNEQFF. CDR3 sequence (DNA): TGTGCCAGCAGCTTCACCGGACTAGCGGTCTACAATGAGCAGTTCTTC.

About this clonotype itself: Relative to the germline gene, one junction end is altered; a read error may explain this. This sequence joins TRBV28 and TRBJ1-2, with D unresolved. The germline V gene has CDR1 MDHEN and CDR2 SYDVKM. The CDR3 totals 14 residues. The CDR3 DNA follows: TGTGCCTGCAGTTTTACACATCCCAGTTCGGGCTACACCTTC. Translating it yields CACSFTHPSSGYTF.

CDR3 in amino acids: CASSLAGQGGAQPQHF. The CDR3 DNA is TGTGCCAGCAGCTTGGCCGGACAGGGAGGTGCTCAGCCCCAGCATTTT. The chain has TRBV5-5 and TRBJ1-5; 8 bases match TRBD1. The trim removed 0 bases at V and 6 bases at J, leaving 8 bases unmatched. Germline CDR1 and CDR2: SGHKS and YYEKEE (reference sequence). The CDR3 is made up of 16 amino acids.

This clonotype was observed a few times. This sequence joins TRBV5-1 and TRBJ2-4; D remains unclear. The J call is uncertain, as TRBJ2-7 better fits the DNA end. Germline V gene sequence: CDR1 SGHRS, CDR2 YFSETQ. The CDR3 loop spans 14 amino acids. As DNA, the CDR3 is TGCGCCAGCAGCTTGACAGCAGGCCAGCGCGAGCAGTACTTC. It codes for CASSLTAGQREQYF.

This clonotype was counted only a few times. Since a much larger clone is just one base distant, this may be a read error. The chain uses TRBV6-1 and TRBJ2-6; D assignment may be TRBD1 or TRBD2 (5 bases each). Germline CDR1 MNHNS, CDR2 SASEGT. This CDR3 spans 16 amino acids. CDR3 in DNA: TGTGCCAGCAGTGAAGCCGGGAACTCTGGGGCCAACGTCCGGACTTTC. This codes for CASSEAGNSGANVRTF.

This clonotype has only a few counts. The chain is built from TRBV2 and TRBJ2-7; TRBD1 agrees at 8 bases. CDR1 and CDR2 from the germline V gene are SNHLY and FYNNEI. V was pared by 3 bases and J by 7 bases, with 8 bases of the junction left unmatched. The CDR3 runs 14 residues. CDR3 sequence reads: CASSDRTGSGEQYF. CDR3 in DNA: TGTGCCAGCAGTGACCGGACAGGGTCGGGAGAGCAGTACTTC.

With respect to this clonotype: A read error may produce the germline difference seen at one junction end. The genes are TRBV7-9 and TRBJ1-1, with D perhaps matching TRBD1 (6 bases). Germline V gives CDR1 SEHNR, CDR2 FQNEAQ (reference sequence). The CDR3 runs 14 residues. Written as DNA, the CDR3 is TGTGCCAGCAGCCCCGGACAGCTGAACGCTGAAGCTTTCTTT. Amino acid sequence: CASSPGQLNAEAFF. Using reference TRBV7-9 and TRBJ1-1 for the parts outside the CDR3, the full variable domain is DTGVSQNPRHKITKRGQNVTFRCDPISEHNRLYWYRQTLGQGPEFLTYFQNEAQLEKSRLLSDRFSAERPKGSFSTLEIQRTEQGDSAMYLCASSPGQLNAEAFFGQGTRLTVV.

The rearrangement joins TRBV7-2 to TRBJ1-2; 11 positions agree with TRBD1. Germline V gene lookup returns CDR1 SGHTA and CDR2 FQGNSA. V dropped 1 base and J dropped 7; count of bases not matched to a gene: 8. The CDR3 spans 16 residues. The CDR3 DNA reads TGTGCCAGCAGCTTAGTGAGCGGGACAGGGGGGGGTGGCTACACCTTC. It encodes CASSLVSGTGGGGYTF.

In its sample, this clonotype was seen many times. The gene calls are TRBV15 and TRBJ2-5; TRBD2 agrees at 11 bases. Germline V gene lookup returns CDR1 LNHNV and CDR2 YYDKDF (reference sequence). J was trimmed by 5 bases and V by 4 bases; bases with no gene match: 6. CDR3 length: 15 residues. The CDR3: CATSTLAGGQETQYF. The CDR3 DNA reads as TGTGCCACCAGCACCCTAGCGGGGGGACAGGAGACCCAGTACTTC.

This clonotype was recorded many times. The chain recombines TRBV7-9 with TRBJ2-1; 9 positions agree with TRBD2. Germline assignment: CDR1 SEHNR and CDR2 FQNEAQ (reference sequence). This CDR3 contains 16 residues. Trimming at V came to 4 bases and at J to 5 bases, leaving 9 bases not matched to a gene. The CDR3 coding sequence is TGTGCCAGCAGCTCAACTAGCGGGCTCGTCGACAATGAGCAGTTCTTC. This gives the protein CASSSTSGLVDNEQFF.

This chain's CDR3 is CSGRGFTDTQYF. The CDR3 DNA sequence: TGCAGCGGCAGGGGGTTCACAGATACGCAGTATTTT. This chain uses TRBV29-1 with TRBJ2-3, with TRBD1 identical over 7 bases. Losses at the gene ends were 7 bases for V and 2 bases for J; bases not matched to a gene: 3. The CDR3 consists of 12 residues. In germline, CDR1 is SQVTM, CDR2 ANQGSEA.

V and J are TRBV7-2 and TRBJ1-5; 7 positions match TRBD1. The V and J ends lost 3 bases and 4 bases, in that order; junction bases with no gene match: 3. Germline V CDR1 and CDR2: SGHTA, FQGNSA. This CDR3 region has 14 residues. CDR3 sequence: CASSFRGENQPQHF. The CDR3 DNA reads as TGTGCCAGCAGCTTCAGGGGGGAGAATCAGCCCCAGCATTTT.

Worth noting for this clonotype: This sequence may be a read error, since a much larger clone differs from it by one base. The V and J genes are TRBV7-2 and TRBJ2-7, with TRBD1 matching over 7 bases. CDR1 SGHTA and CDR2 FQGNSA come from the germline V gene. J was trimmed by 5 bases and V by 4 bases; bases with no gene match: 5. The CDR3 loop spans 13 amino acids. The CDR3 coding sequence is TGTGCCAGCAGCTCCGGGACAGAGCACGAGCAGTACTTC. Translated, it gives CASSSGTEHEQYF. The variable domain in full, with the rest retrieved from reference TRBV7-2 and TRBJ2-7, is GAGVSQSPSNKVTEKGKDVELRCDPISGHTALYWYRQSLGQGLEFLIYFQGNSAPDKSGLPSDRFSAERTGGSVSTLTIQRTQQEDSAVYLCASSSGTEHEQYFGPGTRLTVT.

This clonotype was detected a few times. The V gene is TRBV12-3 or TRBV12-4, the J gene TRBJ1-2; D gene ambiguous. This CDR3 spans 11 amino acids. V lost 1 base and J lost 9, with 6 bases in between. The CDR3: CASSLDSSYTF. The CDR3, as DNA: TGTGCCAGCAGTTTAGACAGTAGCTACACCTTC.